These T cell receptor beta chains were read from a single sample in a study of T cells after yellow fever vaccination. TCRdb reprocessed the 5' RACE reads with MiXCR, giving one entry per CDR3 protein. The data contain about 630,000 distinct CDR3 sequences, around 12% of them singletons. Sequences were derived from PBMCs, sampled on the day of the yellow fever booster vaccination. The source of these receptors is a man aged 25 to 40 who received the YFV17D yellow fever vaccine. Each CDR3 is given with its conserved first and last residue. Each record gives: clone size, J gene, V gene, D gene, CDR3 DNA, CDR3 protein. D genes are given only for firm matches. The size entry is marked missing in some rows and otherwise reads once, few, many or a size class.

>.|TRBJ2-2|TRBV4-2|TRBD2
TGTGCCAGCAGCCAAGGCCTAGCGGGAACCGGGGAGCTGTTTTTT
CASSQGLAGTGELFF
>many|TRBJ2-3|TRBV5-1|TRBD2
TGCGCCAGCAGCGAGATAGCGGGAGATAGCACAGATACGCAGTATTTT
CASSEIAGDSTDTQYF
>few|TRBJ2-7|TRBV6-1|TRBD1
TGTGCCAGCAGGCAAACCGGACAGGGGTCCTACGAGCAGTACTTC
CASRQTGQGSYEQYF
>.|TRBJ2-1|TRBV7-6|TRBD1
TGTGCCAGCACAAGACAGGGGGCGCGCAATGAGCAGTTCTTC
CASTRQGARNEQFF
>.|TRBJ2-7|TRBV25-1|TRBD1
TGTGCCAGCAGTGGCGACAGGGACTACGAGCAGTACTTC
CASSGDRDYEQYF
>few|TRBJ2-4|TRBV3-1|.
TGTGCCAGCGAGACCAGGGACAATCACATTCAGTACTTC
CASETRDNHIQYF
>.|TRBJ1-5|TRBV4-3|.
TGCGCCAGCAGCCAAGTGGAGGGTTTGGGTCAGCCCCAGCATTTT
CASSQVEGLGQPQHF
>few|TRBJ2-7|TRBV10-2|TRBD2
TGCGCCAGCACGAGGGCGGGAGTGTTCTACGAGCAGTACTTC
CASTRAGVFYEQYF
>few|TRBJ2-4|TRBV20-1|TRBD2
TGCAGTTCGGTGGCGGGAGGGGAAAACATTCAGTACTTC
CSSVAGGENIQYF
>few|TRBJ2-5|TRBV6-5|.
TGTGCCAGCAGTTACTCGCTCCGGGAGACCCAGTACTTC
CASSYSLRETQYF
>few|TRBJ2-5|TRBV9|.
TGTGCCAGCAGCGCCACCGGGACACCACAAGAGACCCAGTACTTC
CASSATGTPQETQYF
>.|TRBJ2-5|TRBV6-5|.
TGTGCCAGCAGTAATTCCCGGGCCCAGTACTTC
CASSNSRAQYF
>few|TRBJ2-3|TRBV20-1|.
TGCAGTGCTGGGGGCGAATCAGGAACAGATACGCAGTATTTT
CSAGGESGTDTQYF
>few|TRBJ1-2|TRBV6-2/TRBV6-3|.
TGTGCCAGCAGTTACACCAAGACGGTCGGCTACACCTTC
CASSYTKTVGYTF
>many|TRBJ1-2|TRBV7-2|.
TGTGCCAGCAGGTTGGGAGGGCGGTATGGCTACACCTTC
CASRLGGRYGYTF
>.|TRBJ1-1|TRBV20-1|.
TGCAGTGCTAGAGTCCAGGCCAACACTGAAGCTTTCTTT
CSARVQANTEAFF
>.|TRBJ2-5|TRBV6-5|.
TGTGCCAGCAGTTACTCAGCGAGGGCGTGGGAGACCCAGTACTTC
CASSYSARAWETQYF
>few|TRBJ2-7|TRBV23-1|TRBD1
TGCGCCAGCATGGAGGGACAGGGACCCTCCTACGAGCAGTACTTC
CASMEGQGPSYEQYF
>few|TRBJ2-4|TRBV20-1|TRBD2
TGCAGTGCTAGAGTGGGGACTAGCGGGAGAATTACTGGGGGAAACATTCAGTACTTC
CSARVGTSGRITGGNIQYF
>few|TRBJ2-3|TRBV15|TRBD2
TGTGCCACCAGCAGAGGTCTAGCGGGAGCGGGTGGGGATACGCAGTATTTT
CATSRGLAGAGGDTQYF
>many|TRBJ2-7|TRBV7-2|.
TGTGCCAGCACCCAACGGGCAGGATCCTACGAGCAGTACTTC
CASTQRAGSYEQYF
>.|TRBJ2-5|TRBV24-1|.
TGTGCCACCAGTGTGTGGGAACCAACACAAGAGACCCAGTACTTC
CATSVWEPTQETQYF
>few|TRBJ2-7|TRBV28|TRBD1
TGTGCCAGCAGTATCCCCGGGACAGGGGGGAACTACGAGCAGTACTTC
CASSIPGTGGNYEQYF
>few|TRBJ2-7|TRBV29-1|.
TGCAGCGTCACCCCGACAGGTACCTACGAGCAGTACTTC
CSVTPTGTYEQYF
>.|TRBJ2-1|TRBV20-1|.
TGCAGTGCGAAACACCGGGACCTCAACAATGAGCAGTTCTTC
CSAKHRDLNNEQFF
>few|TRBJ1-5|TRBV6-5|.
TGTGCCAGCAGTTATACCGGGCCCAGGGACAATCAGCCCCAGCATTTT
CASSYTGPRDNQPQHF
>few|TRBJ2-1|TRBV6-4|TRBD1
TGTGCCAGCAGCGTCCAGGGGGCCTCCTACAATGAGCAGTTCTTC
CASSVQGASYNEQFF
>.|TRBJ1-5|TRBV3-1|.
TGTGCCAGCAGCCAGGATTGGGGTACTAATCAGCCCCAGCATTTT
CASSQDWGTNQPQHF
>few|TRBJ2-7|TRBV7-9|.
TGTGCCAGCAGGGACGTTTTGGGGAACGAGCAGTACTTC
CASRDVLGNEQYF
>few|TRBJ2-7|TRBV4-3|.
TGCGCCAGCAGCTTTGGGGGGCTTCGGGGCGAGCAGTACTTC
CASSFGGLRGEQYF
>.|TRBJ2-7|TRBV7-8|.
TGTGCCAGCAGCTTCCCGGGGGTAGCAGACTCCTACGAGCAGTACTTC
CASSFPGVADSYEQYF
>few|TRBJ2-5|TRBV24-1|.
TGTGCCACCAGTGATAGCGTTGAGACCCAGTACTTC
CATSDSVETQYF
>.|TRBJ2-1|TRBV29-1|TRBD1
TGCAGCGTTGGGACAGGGTGGTCCTACAATGAGCAGTTCTTC
CSVGTGWSYNEQFF
>.|TRBJ2-7|TRBV5-1|TRBD2
TGCGCCAGCAGCCGAGGCGCTAGCGGGAGGTTCTCTGCCTACGAGCAGTACTTC
CASSRGASGRFSAYEQYF